The 19 T cell receptor beta chains listed next were all sequenced from one sample in a study of read filtering for tumor transcriptome and immune sequencing. The library was built from around 380 ng RNA with molecular barcoded adaptors for alpha/delta and beta/gamma chains. TCRdb reanalysed the reads using MiXCR and keeps one entry per CDR3 protein. The repertoire holds 15,000 to 20,000 distinct CDR3 sequences, with about 20% as singletons. Sequenced input: a population of CD138-negative cells sorted from bone marrow. The receptors were gathered from a donor at least 40 years old with multiple myeloma.

This clonotype is medium-sized. This rearrangement joins TRBV7-9 to TRBJ2-2; no reliable D call. This CDR3 comprises 12 residues. Germline V gene data show CDR1 as SEHNR and CDR2 as FQNEAQ (reference sequence). The V gene lost 7 bases and the J gene lost 3 bases, with 6 bases spanning the gap. CDR3 sequence reads: CASTHYTGELFF. The CDR3 DNA follows: TGTGCCAGCACCCACTACACCGGGGAGCTGTTTTTT.

This clonotype was seen only a few times. The gene calls are TRBV29-1 and TRBJ2-3; D is undetermined. The V end lost 5 bases, the J end lost 0 bases, and 12 bases lay between the germline ends. Germline assignment: CDR1 SQVTM and CDR2 ANQGSEA. This CDR3 has 14 residues. The CDR3 region has the DNA TGCAGCGTTACGTACCGACCTAGCACAGATACGCAGTATTTT. Translating gives CSVTYRPSTDTQYF.

The sample holds a few counts of this clonotype. V and J are TRBV12-3 or TRBV12-4 and TRBJ1-1; D not certain. The V end lost 3 bases, the J end lost 7 bases, and 12 bases lay between the germline ends. The CDR3 runs to 13 residues. This chain's CDR3 is CASSFRGSGEAFF. CDR3 bases: TGTGCCAGCAGTTTTAGAGGCAGCGGTGAAGCTTTCTTT.

Sample share makes this clonotype medium-sized. The genes are TRBV29-1 and TRBJ1-1; 9 bases line up with TRBD1. Germline CDR1 SQVTM, CDR2 ANQGSEA. Unmatched junction bases numbered 12, after V lost 6 bases and J lost 7 bases. The CDR3 is 14 residues long. CDR3 nucleotide sequence: TGCAGCGTCCCGAACAGGGGGCGCCGCGGTGAAGCTTTCTTT. It yields the protein CSVPNRGRRGEAFF.

Ten or more counts support this clonotype. The J gene is TRBJ2-7, the V gene TRBV7-6, with 7 bases fitting TRBD2. The germline V gene has CDR1 SGHVS and CDR2 FNYEAQ. V shed 0 bases, J shed 3 bases, and the junction held 8 bases outside the gene matches. The CDR3 runs 16 residues. The CDR3 here is CASSLAIAGSGYEQYF. DNA of the CDR3: TGTGCCAGCAGCTTAGCGATAGCGGGCTCGGGCTACGAGCAGTACTTC.

The rearrangement joins TRBV30 to TRBJ1-1, with 8 positions matching TRBD1. CDR1 and CDR2 (germline): GTSNPN, SVGIG (reference sequence). The CDR3 length is 13 residues. Unmatched junction bases numbered 3, after V lost 1 base and J lost 5 bases. Written as DNA, the CDR3 is TGTGCCTGGAGTGGGACAGGGAAGACTGAAGCTTTCTTT. It specifies CAWSGTGKTEAFF.

This clonotype was found a few times. A much larger clone is a single base away; this may be a read error. The rearrangement joins TRBV12-3 or TRBV12-4 to TRBJ2-7, with a weak D call TRBD1 (6 bases). The CDR3 spans 13 residues. The CDR3 nucleotides are TGTGCCGGCAGCTTAACAGGGCAACACGAGCAGTACTTC. Protein sequence: CAGSLTGQHEQYF.

This clonotype was detected ten times or more. The genes are TRBV4-3 and TRBJ2-6; 12 nucleotides line up with TRBD2. The CDR3 has 19 amino acids. Trimming took 0 bases from V and 1 from J; bases not matched to a gene: 4. Germline V gene lookup returns CDR1 LGHNA and CDR2 YSLEER. The CDR3 sequence is CASSQDRLAGGSGANVLTF. The CDR3 DNA reads TGCGCCAGCAGCCAAGATCGGCTAGCGGGAGGGTCTGGGGCCAACGTCCTGACTTTC.

This clonotype was counted at least ten times. The chain carries TRBV6-5 and TRBJ2-7, with a tentative D call TRBD2 (5 bases). Germline assignment: CDR1 MNHEY and CDR2 SVGAGI. V shed 0 bases and J shed 0 bases, with 15 bases lying between them. CDR3 length equals 17 residues. The CDR3 sequence: CASSYSLLGGSSYEQYF. CDR3 DNA: TGTGCCAGCAGTTACTCTCTACTAGGCGGTAGCTCCTACGAGCAGTACTTC.

This clonotype was counted many times. The CDR3 DNA is TGTGCCAGCAGCTTACAGGGTGGGTCCTACGAGCAGTACTTC. Translating gives CASSLQGGSYEQYF. The gene calls are TRBV5-8 and TRBJ2-7, with D maybe TRBD1 (6 bases). CDR1 and CDR2 (germline): SGHTS, YDEGEE. The CDR3 has 14 amino acids. V lost 2 bases and J 1 base, leaving 10 bases between the germline ends.

The sample holds many counts of this clonotype. V usage is TRBV7-9 and J usage is TRBJ2-5; D possibly corresponds to TRBD1 (5 bases). Germline V gene data show CDR1 as SEHNR and CDR2 as FQNEAQ (reference sequence). With 2 bases removed from V and 2 bases from J, the gap between germline ends came to 9 bases. This CDR3 region has 14 residues. The CDR3 DNA reads as TGTGCCAGCAGCTTAACAGGCAGACAAGAGACCCAGTACTTC. This encodes CASSLTGRQETQYF.

The sample holds many counts of this clonotype. The gene calls are TRBV5-6 and TRBJ2-3, with D possibly matching TRBD2 (6 bases). Per the germline V gene, CDR1 is SGHDT and CDR2 is YYEEEE. Trimming shortened V by 6 bases and J by 1 base, and 15 bases separated the two germline ends. The CDR3 spans 15 residues. The CDR3 bases are TGTGCCAGCACCTCGGGGGTATCACGCACAGATACGCAGTATTTT. This translates into CASTSGVSRTDTQYF.

This clonotype was found many times. The J gene is TRBJ2-1, the V gene TRBV30, with D uncertain. V was clipped by 7 bases and J by 2 bases, with 9 bases between them. The germline CDR1 and CDR2 sequences are GTSNPN and SVGIG (reference sequence). The CDR3 runs 12 residues. For the CDR3, the DNA is TGTGCCTCAGAGTGGGCCTACAATGAGCAGTTCTTC. Its protein product is CASEWAYNEQFF.

The chain combines TRBV15 with TRBJ2-6; 8 positions agree with TRBD1. The trim removed 3 bases at V and 2 bases at J, leaving 0 bases unmatched. This CDR3 region has 15 residues. CDR1 and CDR2 (germline): LNHNV, YYDKDF (reference sequence). The CDR3 bases are TGTGCCACCAGCAGGACAGGGGCTGGGGCCAACGTCCTGACTTTC. This translates into CATSRTGAGANVLTF.

This clonotype was seen at least ten times. This chain joins TRBV11-2 and TRBJ2-7, with a tentative D call TRBD1 (7 bases). Trimming took 5 bases from V and 6 from J, leaving 11 bases between them. Germline loops: CDR1 SGHAT, CDR2 FQNNGV. This CDR3 has 12 amino acids. This CDR3 reads CASSGGTAEQYF. The CDR3, as DNA: TGTGCCAGCAGCGGAGGGACAGCCGAGCAGTACTTC.

About this clonotype itself: Being one base from a much bigger clone, this may be a read error. V is TRBV20-1 and J is TRBJ2-1, with TRBD1 as a possible D gene (7 bases). CDR1 and CDR2 (germline): DFQATT, SNEGSKA (reference sequence). The CDR3 has 15 residues. The CDR3 loop is CSASGTEIGSGELFF. In nucleotides, the CDR3 is TGCAGTGCTTCCGGGACAGAGATCGGGAGTGGTGAGCTGTTCTTC.

This clonotype was counted many times. The chain uses TRBV25-1 and TRBJ2-3; TRBD2 aligns across 11 bases. V was pared by 9 bases and J by 6 bases, with 5 bases of the junction left unmatched. The CDR3 has 13 residues. Germline CDR1 MGHDK, CDR2 SYGVNS. In nucleotides, the CDR3 is TGTGCCAGTTCTAGCGGGAGGCACGATACGCAGTATTTT. This encodes CASSSGRHDTQYF.

This clonotype was picked up many times. Compared with germline, one end of the junction differs, possibly owing to a read error. The chain combines TRBV29-1 with TRBJ2-5; the D gene is possibly TRBD1 (6 bases). The length of the CDR3 is 12 residues. In germline, CDR1 is SQVTM, CDR2 ANQGSEA. The CDR3 coding sequence is TGCAGCGCTGGACAGTTCCAAGAGACCCAGTGCTTC. Translation: CSAGQFQETQCF.

About this clonotype: Since the CDR3 does not end with the conserved phenylalanine or tryptophan, this likely comes from a read error. The rearrangement joins TRBV11-3 to TRBJ2-1, with 14 nucleotides matching TRBD2. CDR1 and CDR2 (germline): SGHNT, YENEEA. The CDR3 spans 18 residues. Trimming removed 4 bases from V and 5 bases from J; junction bases left unmatched: 10. The CDR3: CASSSRTSGRPTDNEQFL. DNA for the CDR3: TGTGCCAGCAGCTCCCGGACTAGCGGGAGGCCAACTGACAATGAGCAGTTCCTC.